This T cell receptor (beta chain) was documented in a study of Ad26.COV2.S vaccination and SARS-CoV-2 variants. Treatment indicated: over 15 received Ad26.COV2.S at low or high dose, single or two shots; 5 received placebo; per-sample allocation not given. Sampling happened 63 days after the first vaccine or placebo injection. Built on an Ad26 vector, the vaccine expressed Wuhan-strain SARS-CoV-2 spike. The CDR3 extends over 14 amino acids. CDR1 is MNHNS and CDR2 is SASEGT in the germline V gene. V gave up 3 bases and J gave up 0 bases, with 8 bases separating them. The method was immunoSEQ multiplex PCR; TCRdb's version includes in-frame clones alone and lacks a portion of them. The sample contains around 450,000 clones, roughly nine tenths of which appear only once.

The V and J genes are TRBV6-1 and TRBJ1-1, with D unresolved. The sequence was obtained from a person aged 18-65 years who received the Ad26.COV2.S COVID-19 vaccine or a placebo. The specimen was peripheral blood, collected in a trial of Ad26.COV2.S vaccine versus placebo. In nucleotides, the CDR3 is TGTGCCAGCAGTGACGGAGCCATGAACACTGAAGCTTTCTTT. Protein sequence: CASSDGAMNTEAFF.